This T cell receptor beta chain was captured in a study of cytomegalovirus exposure and HLA in healthy donors. About the study: The early release's HLA-typed donors yielded approximately 85 million unique TCRs. Findings and limits, study-wide: In a later analysis, productive TCRs from donors in an Asian-associated ancestry cluster reportedly carried fewer N-insertions than the cohort mean.

This clone was seen a few times. Its antigen is currently unknown. The CDR3 consists of 11 residues. Germline V lookup: CDR1 SGHDT, CDR2 YYEEEE. Trimming removed 4 bases from V and 3 bases from J, with 5 bases in between. PCR used 60 Vbeta primers and 13 Jbeta primers. Repertoires were generated with immunoSEQ multiplex PCR, while TCRdb's copy carries only in-frame clones and drops some. The data contain about 130,000 clones, roughly 85% of them singletons. The chain has TRBV5-6 and TRBJ2-7; no reliable D call. The sequencing input was PBMCs. The sequence was obtained from a man in his forties in good health and CMV-seropositive. CDR3: CASSTFYEQYF. The CDR3 nucleotides read TGTGCCAGCAGCACATTCTACGAGCAGTACTTC.